These 30 T cell receptor beta chains came from one sample sequenced in a study of blood T cells in healthy people across ages. Together with a sample-barcoded 5' primer, a J-beta primer mix was included in a second PCR lasting 7 to 11 cycles. MiXCR, run by TCRdb on the 5' RACE reads, gives a single entry per CDR3 protein. The sample includes 950,000 to 1,200,000 distinct CDR3 sequences, more than 30% of them seen just once. Sequenced sample: blood. Source of these receptors: a young man in good health.

As to this clonotype: This clone may be a read error of a much larger clone one base away. The chain uses TRBV18 and TRBJ2-4; D might be TRBD2 (5 bases). Near its end, the DNA agrees better with TRBJ2-1, so the J call may be wrong. Germline V lookup: CDR1 KGHSH, CDR2 LQKENI. CDR3 size: 15 residues. DNA of the CDR3: TGTGCCAGCTCACCCCAGAGGCTAGCCAAAAACATTCAGTTCTTC. Protein product: CASSPQRLAKNIQFF.

The chain links TRBV6-5 to TRBJ2-5; 10 bases are a match to TRBD1. Germline trimming cut 6 bases from V and 11 bases from J; bases unmatched to any gene: 12. The CDR3 has 14 residues. In germline, CDR1 is MNHEY, CDR2 SVGAGI. The CDR3: CASRTGGDPGEQYF. For the CDR3, the DNA is TGTGCCAGCAGGACAGGGGGCGATCCGGGTGAGCAGTACTTC.

This clonotype has at least ten counts. V and J are TRBV20-1 and TRBJ2-4; D perhaps matches TRBD2 (5 bases). This CDR3 comprises 13 residues. Germline V gene data show CDR1 as DFQATT and CDR2 as SNEGSKA (reference sequence). V lost 3 bases, J lost 7 bases, and 13 bases lay in between. The CDR3 loop reads CSARVSGDNIQYF. Written as DNA, the CDR3 is TGCAGTGCTAGGGTCAGCGGAGATAACATTCAGTACTTC.

This clonotype showed up just a few times. The V and J genes are TRBV6-5 and TRBJ2-3, with D possibly being TRBD1 (6 bases). This CDR3 has 15 amino acids. Germline assignment: CDR1 MNHEY and CDR2 SVGAGI. With 6 bases removed from V and 0 bases from J, the gap between germline ends came to 13 bases. For the CDR3, the DNA is TGTGCCAGCAGCGCAGGGGAATCGAGCACAGATACGCAGTATTTT. Its translation is CASSAGESSTDTQYF.

This clonotype was seen a handful of times. V and J are TRBV6-5 and TRBJ2-2; D unclear. CDR3 length: 14 amino acids. The germline V gene encodes CDR1 MNHEY and CDR2 SVGAGI. V was trimmed by 6 bases and J by 0 bases, leaving 8 bases between them. The CDR3 sequence is CASSRRPNTGELFF. DNA for the CDR3: TGTGCCAGCAGCCGACGGCCGAACACCGGGGAGCTGTTTTTT.

The chain couples TRBV11-1 to TRBJ2-1; 8 nucleotides match TRBD2. The germline CDR1 and CDR2 sequences are SGHAT and FQDESV (reference sequence). This CDR3 contains 14 residues. V lost 1 base to trimming and J lost 6 bases; unmatched junction nucleotides: 2. CDR3 DNA: TGTGCCAGCAGCTTAGAGCGGGGGAGCAATGAGCAGTTCTTC. This encodes CASSLERGSNEQFF.

CDR3 amino acids: CASSMDGPNYGYTF. CDR3 DNA sequence: TGTGCCAGCAGCATGGACGGTCCTAACTATGGCTACACCTTC. V and J are TRBV7-9 and TRBJ1-2; no reliable D call. The CDR3 has 14 amino acids. CDR1 is SEHNR and CDR2 is FQNEAQ in the germline V gene (reference sequence). V shed 5 bases and J shed 0 bases, with 10 bases lying between them.

The chain couples TRBV6-5 to TRBJ2-4, with D maybe TRBD1 (5 bases). TRBJ2-7 explains the end of the DNA better; the J call may be wrong. CDR1 is MNHEY and CDR2 is SVGAGI in the germline V gene. This CDR3 spans 14 amino acids. CDR3 DNA sequence: TGTGCCAGCAGTTACGCGCCAGACAGCTACGAGCAGTACTTC. Translating it yields CASSYAPDSYEQYF.

A word on this clonotype: Relative to the germline gene, one junction end is altered; a read error may explain this. V usage is TRBV2 and J usage is TRBJ1-2, with D unclear. This CDR3 spans 13 amino acids. Germline-derived CDR1 and CDR2 are SNHLY and FYNNEI. The CDR3 is CVSSDLNFYGYTF. Written as DNA, the CDR3 is TGTGTCAGCAGTGACCTGAATTTCTATGGCTACACCTTC.

This clonotype has a handful of counts. The chain is built from TRBV18 and TRBJ2-1; D unresolved. CDR1 and CDR2 from the germline V gene are KGHSH and LQKENI. The ends were cut back, 2 bases at V and 4 bases at J, with 9 bases in the middle. The CDR3 is made up of 14 amino acids. The CDR3: CASSPSAEYNEQFF. CDR3 nucleotide sequence: TGTGCCAGCTCACCATCGGCGGAGTACAATGAGCAGTTCTTC.

Of note for this clonotype: With a much larger clone just one base away, this may be a read error. The rearrangement uses TRBV12-3 or TRBV12-4 and TRBJ2-7; D gene unclear. The last part of the DNA fits TRBJ2-1 better; the J call may be wrong. The CDR3 sequence is 12 residues long. CDR3 nucleotides: TGTGCCTGCAGTCCGACAAGAAATGAGCAGTTCTTC. Translating gives CACSPTRNEQFF.

V and J are TRBV20-1 and TRBJ2-2; unclear D gene. Germline CDR1 and CDR2: DFQATT and SNEGSKA (reference sequence). The CDR3 is made up of 13 amino acids. The CDR3 protein is CSPRSSVSGELFF. DNA for the CDR3: TGCAGCCCCCGGTCATCCGTATCGGGGGAGCTGTTTTTT.

The V call is TRBV6-6, the J call TRBJ2-2, with 8 bases identical to TRBD1. The CDR3 extends over 16 amino acids. Germline CDR1 and CDR2: MNHNY and SVGAGI (reference sequence). Trimming took 6 bases from V and 0 from J; bases not matched to a gene: 6. CDR3 in amino acids: CASRMDRVTNTGELFF. CDR3 bases: TGTGCCAGCAGAATGGACAGGGTTACGAACACCGGGGAGCTGTTTTTT.

This chain links TRBV4-2 with TRBJ2-3; D unclear. The CDR3 is 15 amino acids. V lost 3 bases and J 6 bases, leaving 16 bases between the germline ends. Germline V gene data show CDR1 as LGHNA and CDR2 as YNFKEQ. CDR3 DNA sequence: TGTGCCAGCAGCCAGGAAGACGGGCTGTTTGATACGCAGTATTTT. Translated: CASSQEDGLFDTQYF.

The rearrangement joins TRBV7-9 to TRBJ1-1; D not resolved. The germline V and J ends were trimmed by 1 base and 4 bases, with 10 bases remaining between them. The germline gives CDR1 SEHNR, CDR2 FQNEAQ (reference sequence). CDR3 length equals 14 residues. The CDR3 is CASSLEVGATEAFF. DNA for the CDR3: TGTGCCAGCAGCTTAGAGGTCGGAGCCACTGAAGCTTTCTTT.

This clonotype was counted only a few times. The chain joins TRBV27 to TRBJ2-3; 8 nucleotides line up with TRBD2. This CDR3 comprises 16 residues. The germline gives CDR1 MNHEY, CDR2 SMNVEV (reference sequence). V dropped 6 bases and J dropped 6; count of bases not matched to a gene: 14. CDR3 sequence: CASSLEPGLGVDTQYF. The CDR3 DNA is TGTGCCAGCAGCCTAGAACCGGGACTAGGAGTGGATACGCAGTATTTT.

The CDR3 bases are TGCGCCAGCAGCCCAGTCCTATCTAGCGGGGGCAACTACGAGCAGTACTTC. Translation: CASSPVLSSGGNYEQYF. The chain couples TRBV4-1 to TRBJ2-7; 10 bases map to TRBD2. The trim removed 4 bases at V and 3 bases at J, leaving 12 bases unmatched. The CDR3 covers 17 residues. In germline, CDR1 is MGHRA, CDR2 YSYEKL.

In its sample, this clonotype was seen a few times. The chain combines TRBV29-1 with TRBJ2-7; D is possibly TRBD1 or TRBD2 (5 bases each). CDR1 is SQVTM, CDR2 ANQGSEA, per germline. The V end was cut by 8 bases, the J end by 7 bases, with 24 bases between. The CDR3 runs to 14 residues. The DNA for the CDR3 is TGCAGCACCCGAGAGAGGGGTTTGGGCAATGAGCAGTACTTC. Its translation: CSTRERGLGNEQYF.

Of note for this clonotype: A read error may account for a junction end that differs from germline. This rearrangement joins TRBV7-9 to TRBJ2-3; D might be TRBD2 (7 bases). This CDR3 contains 15 residues. CDR1 SEHNR and CDR2 FQNEAQ come from the germline V gene (reference sequence). DNA of the CDR3: TGTGCCAGCAGCCGGGGGGCCGAGCGCACAGATACGAAGTATTTT. This codes for CASSRGAERTDTKYF.

The gene calls are TRBV12-3 or TRBV12-4 and TRBJ2-5; 8 nucleotides agree with TRBD1. The CDR3 is 15 amino acids. Trimming cost V 2 bases and J 5 bases; bases outside gene matches: 7. The CDR3 DNA follows: TGTGCCAGCAGTTTACAGGGGGCCCTAAGGGAGACCCAGTACTTC. Its protein product is CASSLQGALRETQYF.

The chain has TRBV7-2 and TRBJ1-5; D unresolved. This CDR3 spans 15 amino acids. The V and J ends lost 2 bases and 1 base respectively, with 9 bases between them. The germline V gene has CDR1 SGHTA and CDR2 FQGNSA. The CDR3 region is CASSLQVTSNQPQHF. CDR3 nucleotides: TGTGCCAGCAGCTTACAGGTGACGAGCAATCAGCCCCAGCATTTT.

This clonotype occurred a few times. This rearrangement joins TRBV7-2 to TRBJ2-3; TRBD2 matches 9 bases. CDR3 length equals 14 residues. Per germline, CDR1 SGHTA and CDR2 FQGNSA. Trimming at V came to 2 bases and at J to 6 bases, leaving 3 bases not matched to a gene. The CDR3 region is CASSLPSGDDTQYF. The DNA of the CDR3 is TGTGCCAGCAGCTTACCTAGCGGGGATGATACGCAGTATTTT. Based on the CDR3 plus reference TRBV7-2 and TRBJ2-3, the full variable domain is GAGVSQSPSNKVTEKGKDVELRCDPISGHTALYWYRQSLGQGLEFLIYFQGNSAPDKSGLPSDRFSAERTGGSVSTLTIQRTQQEDSAVYLCASSLPSGDDTQYFGPGTRLTVL.

The chain joins TRBV5-1 to TRBJ1-2, with 9 bases that match TRBD1. CDR1 is SGHRS, CDR2 YFSETQ, per germline. The length of the CDR3 is 14 residues. V shed 0 bases and J 7 bases; nucleotides not matched to a gene: 4. CDR3 loop: CASSLETGGGGYTF. The CDR3 nucleotides are TGCGCCAGCAGCTTGGAGACAGGGGGAGGTGGCTACACCTTC.

This clonotype was seen once. The rearrangement links TRBV18 to TRBJ1-1, with D possibly matching TRBD1 (5 bases). The length of the CDR3 is 15 residues. Germline assignment: CDR1 KGHSH and CDR2 LQKENI. V gave up 3 bases and J gave up 4 bases, with 15 bases separating them. CDR3 residues: CASSPQAGTGTEAFF. In DNA form, the CDR3 reads TGTGCCAGCTCACCCCAGGCAGGGACGGGCACTGAAGCTTTCTTT.

V and J are TRBV6-6 and TRBJ1-2, with 9 bases aligning to TRBD1. The CDR3 consists of 16 residues. Losses at the gene ends were 5 bases for V and 2 bases for J; bases not matched to a gene: 9. Germline CDR1 and CDR2: MNHNY and SVGAGI (reference sequence). The CDR3 here is CASSPGTGIWNYGYTF. For the CDR3, the DNA is TGTGCCAGCAGTCCCGGGACAGGGATTTGGAACTATGGCTACACCTTC.

The rearrangement links TRBV6-1 to TRBJ2-7, with 10 bases identical to TRBD1. The DNA end lines up better with TRBJ2-4; the J call may be wrong. Per germline, CDR1 MNHNS and CDR2 SASEGT. This CDR3 has 16 amino acids. As DNA, the CDR3 is TGTGCCAGCAGTGAAGCTACGATGGGGACAGGGGACATTCAGTACTTC. Amino acids: CASSEATMGTGDIQYF.

V usage is TRBV29-1 and J usage is TRBJ1-2; D might be TRBD1 (6 bases). V dropped 6 bases and J dropped 8 bases, with 16 bases sitting between them. There are 12 residues in the CDR3. From germline, CDR1 is SQVTM and CDR2 ANQGSEA. CDR3: CSVQRGARGYTF. CDR3 nucleotide sequence: TGCAGCGTCCAGCGGGGGGCGCGGGGCTACACCTTC.

This clonotype was seen more than once but under ten times. The chain has TRBV7-2 and TRBJ2-3; TRBD2 agrees at 13 bases. CDR3 length equals 17 residues. CDR1 and CDR2 from the germline V gene are SGHTA and FQGNSA. V was clipped by 4 bases and J by 4 bases; unmatched bases: 8. CDR3 sequence reads: CASSYRLAGGWADTQYF. The CDR3 nucleotides are TGTGCCAGCAGCTATAGACTAGCGGGGGGATGGGCAGATACGCAGTATTTT.

The gene calls are TRBV5-1 and TRBJ1-1; tentative D call: TRBD1 (5 bases). The CDR3 extends over 15 amino acids. CDR1 is SGHRS, CDR2 YFSETQ, per germline. Trimming stripped 4 bases from V and 4 bases from J, with 17 bases between. The CDR3 DNA follows: TGCGCCAGCAGCCCCGGGGGAGGGTTGGGCACTGAAGCTTTCTTT. It translates to CASSPGGGLGTEAFF.

The chain has TRBV20-1 and TRBJ2-7; D assignment may be TRBD1 or TRBD2 (6 bases each). Germline V CDR1 and CDR2: DFQATT, SNEGSKA (reference sequence). The ends were cut back, 2 bases at V and 6 bases at J, with 8 bases in the middle. The CDR3 spans 11 residues. The CDR3 spells CSARSGAEQYF. For the CDR3, the DNA is TGCAGTGCTAGATCGGGGGCCGAGCAGTACTTC.